This TCR beta chain was identified in a study of T cells in Graves' hyperthyroidism and ophthalmopathy. At the level of the study: Before any treatment, at initial diagnosis, peripheral blood was collected.

Calling Graves' hyperthyroidism stable meant ophthalmopathy did not progress within 18 months. Patients with uncontrolled infections, other autoimmune diseases, pregnancy or lactation were excluded. Germline loops: CDR1 SGHAT, CDR2 FQNNGV. This CDR3 contains 16 residues. J lost 4 bases, V lost 7 bases, and 13 bases had no gene match. Amplified TCR beta CDR3 regions derived from RNA transcripts. The primer set for the first-round RT-PCR of the TCR CDR3 was HTBI. TCRdb itself ran the multiplex PCR reads through MiXCR, one entry per CDR3 protein. The sample has under 400,000 distinct CDR3 sequences; roughly 23% are singletons. This clonotype was recorded many times. The target antigen is unknown. Study observations and caveats: In simple terms, a model built on 13 V-J features told ophthalmopathy apart from stable hyperthyroidism.

This TCR derives from a woman in her fifties or sixties with Graves' hyperthyroidism. Input material: blood. The V call is TRBV11-2, the J call TRBJ2-5; TRBD2 matches 9 bases. The CDR3 DNA follows: TGTGCCAGCACCCGAGCGGGAGGAGGTAGCGGAGAGACCCAGTACTTC. Translation gives CASTRAGGGSGETQYF.